The source of this T cell receptor (beta chain) is a study of OX40 agonist ivuxolimab in advanced cancers. Looking at the study overall: An anti-OX40 (CD134) antibody with agonistic activity, ivuxolimab, was administered to patients. Three partial responders included one hepatocellular carcinoma patient and two cutaneous melanoma patients.

This CDR3 comprises 15 residues. The junction had 8 bases not matched to a gene; V was cut back by 5 bases and J by 7 bases. Germline CDR1 is SGHTA and CDR2 is FQGTGA. The protocol was immunoSEQ multiplex PCR, while the TCRdb copy is restricted to in-frame clones and leaves out a portion. This table holds 55,000 to 65,000 clones, roughly nine tenths found once. This sequence originates from an adult with an advanced solid tumor such as melanoma, head and neck, liver or kidney cancer. This chain uses TRBV7-3 with TRBJ1-4; TRBD1 matches at 9 bases. The sequenced sample was CD4+ or CD8+ T cells sorted from blood, obtained in a trial of the OX40 agonist ivuxolimab. The chain's CDR3 is CASSPGTGSVEKLFF. In DNA, the CDR3 is TGTGCCAGCAGCCCCGGGACAGGGAGTGTTGAAAAACTGTTTTTT. Full variable domain (outside the CDR3, taken from reference TRBV7-3 and TRBJ1-4): GAGVSQTPSNKVTEKGKYVELRCDPISGHTALYWYRQSLGQGPEFLIYFQGTGAADDSGLPNDRFFAVRPEGSVSTLKIQRTERGDSAVYLCASSPGTGSVEKLFFGSGTQLSVL.